This T cell receptor (beta chain) was captured in a study of T cell changes during pregnancy in multiple sclerosis. Generated by immunoSEQ multiplex PCR, the TCRdb table keeps only in-frame clones and is missing some. The sample lists more than 30,000 clones; approximately 90% were seen once. The CDR3 spans 15 residues. V shed 0 bases and J shed 0 bases, with 6 bases lying between them. Germline-derived CDR1 and CDR2 are SGHRS and YFSETQ. The sample in question was CD4+ T cells from peripheral blood mononuclear cells, obtained before pregnancy. This chain joins TRBV5-1 and TRBJ1-4; D not certain. The source is a female donor with multiple sclerosis, enrolled in a pregnancy study. The CDR3 DNA sequence: TGCGCCAGCAGCTTGGGGGCCTCAACTAATGAAAAACTGTTTTTT. This codes for CASSLGASTNEKLFF.